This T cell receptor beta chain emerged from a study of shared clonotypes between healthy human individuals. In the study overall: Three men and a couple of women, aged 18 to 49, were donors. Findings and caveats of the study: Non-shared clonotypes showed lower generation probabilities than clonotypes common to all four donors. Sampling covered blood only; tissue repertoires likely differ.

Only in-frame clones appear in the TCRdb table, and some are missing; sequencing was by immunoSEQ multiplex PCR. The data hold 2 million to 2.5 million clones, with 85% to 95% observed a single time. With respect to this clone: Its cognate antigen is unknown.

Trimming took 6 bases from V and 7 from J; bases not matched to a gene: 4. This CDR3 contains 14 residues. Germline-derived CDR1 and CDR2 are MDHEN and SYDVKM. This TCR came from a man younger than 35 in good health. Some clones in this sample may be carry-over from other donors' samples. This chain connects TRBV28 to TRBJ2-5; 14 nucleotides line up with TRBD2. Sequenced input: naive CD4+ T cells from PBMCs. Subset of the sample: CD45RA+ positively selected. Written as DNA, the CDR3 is TGTGCCAGCAGGGGGACTAGCGGGAGAGGGACCCAGTACTTC. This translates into CASRGTSGRGTQYF.